Below are 22 T cell receptor beta chains sequenced from a single sample in a study of T-cell memory formation after mild COVID-19. TCRdb passed the 5' RACE reads through MiXCR, listing each CDR3 protein once. Of 400,000 to 450,000 distinct CDR3 sequences in the sample, more than 15% were seen once. What was sequenced was PBMCs or a T cell subset sorted from them (not recorded which). The receptors derive from a man between 18 and 29 years old who had mild COVID-19 (a few samples of this study predate the infection). Cell type and time point are not known.

This clonotype was seen more than once but under ten times. This chain links TRBV5-1 with TRBJ2-3; D tentatively fits TRBD1 or TRBD2 (5 bases each). CDR1 is SGHRS and CDR2 is YFSETQ in the germline V gene. The V and J ends lost 4 bases and 1 base respectively, with 10 bases between them. The CDR3 extends over 14 amino acids. The CDR3 bases are TGCGCCAGCAGCGAGGGGACGCGCACAGATACGCAGTATTTT. It encodes CASSEGTRTDTQYF.

Only one count was recorded for this clonotype. The rearrangement links TRBV6-5 to TRBJ1-5; D is unresolved. The CDR3 loop spans 15 amino acids. Trimming stripped 0 bases from V and 2 bases from J, with 8 bases between. The germline V gene encodes CDR1 MNHEY and CDR2 SVGAGI. DNA for the CDR3: TGTGCCAGCAGTTACTCGACTCGGGGCAATCAGCCCCAGCATTTT. It yields the protein CASSYSTRGNQPQHF.

The chain links TRBV18 to TRBJ1-6, with D possibly being TRBD1 (5 bases). Per germline, CDR1 KGHSH and CDR2 LQKENI. The CDR3 extends over 16 amino acids. V was trimmed by 5 bases and J by 3 bases, leaving 14 bases between them. This chain's CDR3 is CASSGWGSDYNSPLHF. The CDR3 coding sequence is TGTGCCAGCTCAGGTTGGGGGAGCGACTATAATTCACCCCTCCACTTT. Complete variable domain (other parts from reference TRBV18 and TRBJ1-6): NAGVMQNPRHLVRRRGQEARLRCSPMKGHSHVYWYRQLPEEGLKFMVYLQKENIIDESGMPKERFSAEFPKEGPSILRIQQVVRGDSAAYFCASSGWGSDYNSPLHFGNGTRLTVT.

The chain is built from TRBV2 and TRBJ1-2, with D perhaps TRBD1 (5 bases). Trimming took 4 bases from V and 6 from J, leaving 12 bases between them. There are 13 residues in the CDR3. Germline V gene data show CDR1 as SNHLY and CDR2 as FYNNEI. The CDR3 is CASSVRSGDGYTF. The CDR3 region has the DNA TGTGCCAGCAGTGTCAGGTCGGGGGATGGCTACACCTTC.

The genes are TRBV10-3 and TRBJ1-2; TRBD1 is a possible D gene (5 bases). Germline-derived CDR1 and CDR2 are ENHRY and SYGVKD. V dropped 7 bases and J dropped 2 bases, with 14 bases sitting between them. CDR3 size: 14 residues. CDR3 sequence: CAIKGTGPNYGYTF. CDR3 DNA sequence: TGTGCCATCAAAGGGACGGGACCCAACTATGGCTACACCTTC.

This clonotype was recorded at least ten times. This chain connects TRBV4-1 to TRBJ2-3, with D possibly matching TRBD2 (6 bases). This CDR3 is built from 16 residues. V shed 0 bases and J shed 2 bases, with 12 bases lying between them. CDR1 is MGHRA, CDR2 YSYEKL, per germline. CDR3 loop: CASSQEAGPNTDTQYF. CDR3 DNA sequence: TGCGCCAGCAGCCAAGAGGCGGGGCCCAACACAGATACGCAGTATTTT.

The chain carries TRBV18 and TRBJ2-1; TRBD2 matches 9 bases. Trimming at V came to 3 bases and at J to 0 bases, leaving 9 bases not matched to a gene. Germline CDR1 and CDR2: KGHSH and LQKENI. This CDR3 comprises 18 residues. CDR3 bases: TGTGCCAGCTCACCCTATGCGGGGGGGGTCAGCTCCTACAATGAGCAGTTCTTC. Protein sequence: CASSPYAGGVSSYNEQFF.

The chain employs TRBV5-5 and TRBJ1-1, with TRBD1 identical over 8 bases. V gave up 2 bases and J gave up 4 bases; unmatched junction bases: 4. The CDR3 contains 14 residues. From germline, CDR1 is SGHKS and CDR2 YYEKEE (reference sequence). The CDR3 DNA sequence: TGTGCCAGCAGCTTTCAGGGGGCGAGCACTGAAGCTTTCTTT. Protein product: CASSFQGASTEAFF.

This clonotype has only a few counts. This chain links TRBV15 with TRBJ2-3, with a possible D match to TRBD1 (6 bases). The CDR3 has 17 residues. V lost 1 base to trimming and J lost 1 base, with 15 bases between them. The germline V gene has CDR1 LNHNV and CDR2 YYDKDF (reference sequence). The CDR3 nucleotides read TGTGCCACCAGCAGAGTGCGGGCAGGGGTGGGCACAGATACGCAGTATTTT. Encoded protein: CATSRVRAGVGTDTQYF.

This clonotype was observed many times. This rearrangement joins TRBV12-3 or TRBV12-4 to TRBJ2-3; D is uncertain. Trimming took off 7 bases at V and 4 bases at J, with 9 bases between the two ends. This CDR3 contains 12 residues. This CDR3 is CASTPASDTQYF. CDR3 sequence (DNA): TGTGCCAGCACCCCAGCATCAGATACGCAGTATTTT.

The V and J genes are TRBV5-1 and TRBJ2-5; D is ambiguous. CDR1 is SGHRS, CDR2 YFSETQ, per germline. The CDR3 contains 14 residues. V lost 0 bases and J 2 bases, leaving 8 bases between the germline ends. The CDR3 DNA follows: TGCGCCAGCAGCTTGGTCCTGGGACAAGAGACCCAGTACTTC. This translates into CASSLVLGQETQYF.

There are a few counts of this clonotype. V and J are TRBV6-2 or TRBV6-3 and TRBJ2-7; D is undetermined. The CDR3 is 13 amino acids. Germline CDR1 is MNHEY and CDR2 is SVGEGT. Trimming stripped 5 bases from V and 0 bases from J, with 8 bases between. The chain's CDR3 is CASSPTISYEQYV. The CDR3 nucleotides are TGTGCCAGCAGTCCCACCATCTCCTACGAGCAGTACGTC.

The chain uses TRBV2 and TRBJ1-5; TRBD1 matches at 7 bases. Germline lookup yields CDR1 SNHLY and CDR2 FYNNEI. V dropped 2 bases and J dropped 14; count of bases not matched to a gene: 12. This CDR3 is built from 14 residues. CDR3 protein: CASSENGQAGSEHF. The DNA for the CDR3 is TGTGCCAGCAGTGAAAATGGACAGGCAGGGTCGGAGCATTTT.

V is TRBV9 and J is TRBJ2-7, with 13 bases matching TRBD2. This CDR3 is built from 15 residues. Germline CDR1 and CDR2: SGDLS and YYNGEE. J lost 2 bases, V lost 3 bases, and 2 bases had no gene match. The CDR3 loop reads CASSAGLAGTYEQYF. The DNA of the CDR3 is TGTGCCAGCAGCGCGGGACTAGCGGGGACCTACGAGCAGTACTTC. Together with reference TRBV9 and TRBJ2-7, the CDR3 gives the full variable domain: DSGVTQTPKHLITATGQRVTLRCSPRSGDLSVYWYQQSLDQGLQFLIQYYNGEERAKGNILERFSAQQFPDLHSELNLSSLELGDSALYFCASSAGLAGTYEQYFGPGTRLTVT.

The chain uses TRBV4-1 and TRBJ1-2; TRBD1 is a possible D gene (6 bases). The V gene's germline CDR1 is MGHRA and CDR2 YSYEKL. Trimming took off 1 base at V and 8 bases at J, with 20 bases between the two ends. This CDR3 region has 16 residues. The CDR3 bases are TGCGCCAGCAGCCAAGGATCAGTCTACAGGGCGCGGGGCTACACCTTC. This sequence encodes CASSQGSVYRARGYTF.

The table lists this clonotype with a few counts. This chain uses TRBV5-1 with TRBJ2-5; a weak D match, TRBD2 (5 bases). V was shortened by 0 bases and J by 0 bases, with 15 bases between the two germline ends. CDR1 is SGHRS, CDR2 YFSETQ, per germline. This CDR3 is built from 17 residues. The CDR3 region is CASSLGFSGLNQETQYF. The CDR3 DNA sequence: TGCGCCAGCAGCTTGGGATTCTCGGGGTTGAACCAAGAGACCCAGTACTTC.

This clonotype showed up just a few times. The chain uses TRBV13 and TRBJ1-1; possibly TRBD1 for D (6 bases). Looked up from germline, CDR1 is PRHDT and CDR2 is FYEKMQ (reference sequence). This CDR3 is built from 13 residues. V gave up 0 bases and J gave up 8 bases, with 10 bases separating them. The CDR3 region has the DNA TGTGCCAGCAGCTTAGGCCCACAGGGCGAAGCTTTCTTT. Translation: CASSLGPQGEAFF.

This chain joins TRBV7-2 and TRBJ1-6; tentative D call: TRBD1 (6 bases). The germline V and J ends were trimmed by 5 bases and 8 bases, with 13 bases remaining between them. The germline CDR1 and CDR2 sequences are SGHTA and FQGNSA. This CDR3 spans 14 amino acids. CDR3 in DNA: TGTGCCAGCAGCATACAAGGGGGGGATTCACCCCTCCACTTT. Its protein is CASSIQGGDSPLHF.

This clonotype was seen a few times. The chain links TRBV15 to TRBJ1-4; 11 bases map to TRBD1. Germline-derived CDR1 and CDR2 are LNHNV and YYDKDF (reference sequence). The CDR3 has 15 amino acids. V trimming: 3 bases; J trimming: 8 bases; junction bases outside the gene matches: 5. The CDR3, as DNA: TGTGCCACCAGCAGGGACAGGGGGCGCGAAGAAAAACTGTTTTTT. Amino acids: CATSRDRGREEKLFF.

The table lists this clonotype with a few counts. The gene calls are TRBV20-1 and TRBJ1-1; possibly TRBD1 for D (6 bases). The CDR3 consists of 12 residues. The germline V gene encodes CDR1 DFQATT and CDR2 SNEGSKA (reference sequence). Trimming left V 6 bases short and J 6 bases short, with 14 bases between. The CDR3 bases are TGCAGTGCCCCGGGGGGGCGGGCTGAAGCTTTCTTT. This gives the protein CSAPGGRAEAFF.

V is TRBV6-5 and J is TRBJ2-7; tentative D call: TRBD2 (6 bases). Trimming cost V 6 bases and J 2 bases, with 8 bases left between them. Germline V gene data show CDR1 as MNHEY and CDR2 as SVGAGI. The CDR3 totals 12 residues. For the CDR3, the DNA is TGTGCCAGCAGGGGGGAGGCCTACGAGCAGTACGTC. This translates into CASRGEAYEQYV.

The chain recombines TRBV9 with TRBJ2-7; possibly TRBD2 for D (6 bases). The CDR3 is 14 amino acids. Germline V CDR1 and CDR2: SGDLS, YYNGEE. Deletions cut 4 bases from V and 0 bases from J, with 11 bases between. CDR3 DNA sequence: TGTGCCAGCAGCCCGGGGGTTACCTCCTACGAGCAGTACTTC. Translating it yields CASSPGVTSYEQYF.